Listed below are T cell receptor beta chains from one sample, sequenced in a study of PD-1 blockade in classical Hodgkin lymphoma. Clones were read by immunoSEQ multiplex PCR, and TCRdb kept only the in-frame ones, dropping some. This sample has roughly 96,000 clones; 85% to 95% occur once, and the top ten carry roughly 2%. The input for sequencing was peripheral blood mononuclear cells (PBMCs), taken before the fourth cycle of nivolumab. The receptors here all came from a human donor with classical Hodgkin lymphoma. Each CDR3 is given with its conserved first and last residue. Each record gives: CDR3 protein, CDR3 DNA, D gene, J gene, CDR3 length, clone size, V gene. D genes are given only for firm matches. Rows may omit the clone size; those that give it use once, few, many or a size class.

CDR3aa: CASLTGPRIREQFF; CDR3nt: TGTGCCAGCCTTACCGGACCCCGTATCAGGGAGCAGTTCTTC; d_gene: -; j_gene: TRBJ2-1; len: 14; abundance: -; v_gene: TRBV28
CDR3aa: CAIAGQEFYEQYF; CDR3nt: TGTGCCATTGCGGGACAGGAATTCTACGAGCAGTACTTC; d_gene: TRBD1; j_gene: TRBJ2-7; len: 13; abundance: -; v_gene: TRBV10-3
CDR3aa: CASSLSLRPGPQHF; CDR3nt: TGTGCCAGCAGTTTATCCCTCCGCCCCGGGCCCCAGCATTTT; d_gene: -; j_gene: TRBJ1-5; len: 14; abundance: -; v_gene: TRBV28
CDR3aa: CASSRWGPGYGYTF; CDR3nt: TGTGCCAGTAGTAGGTGGGGTCCTGGCTATGGCTACACCTTC; d_gene: -; j_gene: TRBJ1-2; len: 14; abundance: -; v_gene: TRBV19
CDR3aa: CASSPGTYEQYF; CDR3nt: TGTGCCAGCTCACCGGGCACTTACGAGCAGTACTTC; d_gene: -; j_gene: TRBJ2-7; len: 12; abundance: -; v_gene: TRBV18
CDR3aa: CASSNGGGVNEQFF; CDR3nt: TGTGCCAGTAGTAATGGCGGGGGGGTGAATGAGCAGTTCTTC; d_gene: TRBD2; j_gene: TRBJ2-1; len: 14; abundance: -; v_gene: TRBV19
CDR3aa: CASSETGLYTEAFF; CDR3nt: TGTGCCAGCAGTGAAACAGGGTTGTACACTGAAGCTTTCTTT; d_gene: -; j_gene: TRBJ1-1; len: 14; abundance: -; v_gene: TRBV2
CDR3aa: CASSVLTNTEAFF; CDR3nt: TGCGCCAGCAGCGTGCTCACGAACACTGAAGCTTTCTTT; d_gene: -; j_gene: TRBJ1-1; len: 13; abundance: -; v_gene: TRBV5-1
CDR3aa: CASVSGGPFYGYTF; CDR3nt: TGTGCCAGCGTTTCAGGGGGGCCTTTCTATGGCTACACCTTC; d_gene: TRBD1; j_gene: TRBJ1-2; len: 14; abundance: few; v_gene: TRBV6-1
CDR3aa: CASSTGGIDQPQHF; CDR3nt: TGCGCCAGCAGTACAGGGGGCATCGATCAGCCCCAGCATTTT; d_gene: TRBD1; j_gene: TRBJ1-5; len: 14; abundance: -; v_gene: TRBV10-2
CDR3aa: CASSIGDGSYEQYF; CDR3nt: TGTGCCAGTAGTATAGGGGACGGAAGCTACGAGCAGTACTTC; d_gene: -; j_gene: TRBJ2-7; len: 14; abundance: once; v_gene: TRBV19
CDR3aa: CASSWGRNTEAFF; CDR3nt: TGTGCCAGCAGTTGGGGGCGGAACACTGAAGCTTTCTTT; d_gene: -; j_gene: TRBJ1-1; len: 13; abundance: -; v_gene: TRBV14
CDR3aa: CAIKLDRGTYEQYF; CDR3nt: TGTGCCATCAAACTCGACAGGGGAACCTACGAGCAGTACTTC; d_gene: TRBD1; j_gene: TRBJ2-7; len: 14; abundance: -; v_gene: TRBV10-3
CDR3aa: CASSESRVVRAYNEQFF; CDR3nt: TGTGCCAGCAGTGAATCGCGCGTGGTCAGGGCCTACAATGAGCAGTTCTTC; d_gene: -; j_gene: TRBJ2-1; len: 17; abundance: -; v_gene: TRBV6-1
CDR3aa: CASSFTYEQYF; CDR3nt: TGTGCCAGCAGCTTCACGTACGAGCAGTACTTC; d_gene: -; j_gene: TRBJ2-7; len: 11; abundance: -; v_gene: TRBV7-9
CDR3aa: CASSQLTRNTEAFF; CDR3nt: TGCGCCAGCAGCCAACTGACCAGGAACACTGAAGCTTTCTTT; d_gene: -; j_gene: TRBJ1-1; len: 14; abundance: -; v_gene: TRBV4-1
CDR3aa: CASSSTGGASPGNTIYF; CDR3nt: TGTGCCAGCAGCTCCACAGGGGGCGCGAGTCCTGGAAACACCATATATTTT; d_gene: TRBD1; j_gene: TRBJ1-3; len: 17; abundance: -; v_gene: TRBV7-9
CDR3aa: CASSLLEQPQHF; CDR3nt: TGTGCCAGCAGCTTATTGGAACAGCCCCAGCATTTT; d_gene: -; j_gene: TRBJ1-5; len: 12; abundance: -; v_gene: TRBV7-8
CDR3aa: CASSPGTGGFEQYF; CDR3nt: TGCGCCAGCAGTCCCGGGACAGGGGGCTTCGAGCAGTACTTC; d_gene: TRBD1; j_gene: TRBJ2-7; len: 14; abundance: once; v_gene: TRBV10-1
CDR3aa: CASGLVPLLAGGPGELFF; CDR3nt: TGTGCTAGTGGTTTGGTACCACTACTAGCGGGAGGGCCTGGGGAGCTGTTTTTT; d_gene: TRBD2; j_gene: TRBJ2-2; len: 18; abundance: -; v_gene: TRBV12-5
CDR3aa: CASSPSQGIEQYF; CDR3nt: TGTGCCAGCTCACCCTCACAGGGCATCGAGCAGTACTTC; d_gene: -; j_gene: TRBJ2-7; len: 13; abundance: -; v_gene: TRBV18
CDR3aa: CASSAFSGMNTEAFF; CDR3nt: TGTGCCAGCAGTGCCTTCAGTGGGATGAACACTGAAGCTTTCTTT; d_gene: -; j_gene: TRBJ1-1; len: 15; abundance: few; v_gene: TRBV6-1
CDR3aa: CASSHPQGARDYGYTF; CDR3nt: TGCGCCAGCAGTCACCCTCAGGGGGCGCGGGACTATGGCTACACCTTC; d_gene: TRBD1; j_gene: TRBJ1-2; len: 16; abundance: -; v_gene: TRBV23-1
CDR3aa: CASSVRSGSRNEQFF; CDR3nt: TGTGCCAGCAGCGTACGTAGCGGGAGCCGCAATGAGCAGTTCTTC; d_gene: TRBD2; j_gene: TRBJ2-1; len: 15; abundance: -; v_gene: TRBV9
CDR3aa: CASSLPRASVNEQFF; CDR3nt: TGTGCCAGCAGCTTACCCCGGGCTAGCGTGAATGAGCAGTTCTTC; d_gene: -; j_gene: TRBJ2-1; len: 15; abundance: -; v_gene: TRBV7-9
CDR3aa: CASSYLRGNEQFF; CDR3nt: TGTGCCAGCAGTTACTTGAGGGGTAATGAGCAGTTCTTC; d_gene: -; j_gene: TRBJ2-1; len: 13; abundance: once; v_gene: TRBV6-5
CDR3aa: CATSRGYFIEGLQPQHF; CDR3nt: TGTGCCACCAGCAGGGGTTATTTTATTGAGGGCCTTCAGCCCCAGCATTTT; d_gene: -; j_gene: TRBJ1-5; len: 17; abundance: -; v_gene: TRBV15
CDR3aa: CASSLLAREAFF; CDR3nt: TGTGCCAGCAGCTTACTAGCCAGGGAAGCTTTCTTT; d_gene: -; j_gene: TRBJ1-1; len: 12; abundance: -; v_gene: TRBV7-3
CDR3aa: CASSWAAQETQYF; CDR3nt: TGTGCCAGCAGTTGGGCAGCCCAAGAGACCCAGTACTTC; d_gene: -; j_gene: TRBJ2-5; len: 13; abundance: -; v_gene: TRBV6-5
CDR3aa: CASSDFIRDTEAFF; CDR3nt: TGTGCCAGCAGTGATTTTATAAGGGACACTGAAGCTTTCTTT; d_gene: -; j_gene: TRBJ1-1; len: 14; abundance: -; v_gene: TRBV6-1
CDR3aa: CASSLSDTSGADTQYF; CDR3nt: TGTGCCAGCAGTTTATCGGACACTAGCGGAGCAGATACGCAGTATTTT; d_gene: TRBD2; j_gene: TRBJ2-3; len: 16; abundance: -; v_gene: TRBV27
CDR3aa: CASSFPRTGGATGELFF; CDR3nt: TGTGCCAGCAGCTTCCCAAGGACAGGGGGAGCAACCGGGGAGCTGTTTTTT; d_gene: TRBD1; j_gene: TRBJ2-2; len: 17; abundance: -; v_gene: TRBV7-2
CDR3aa: CASSPEGGQNYGYTF; CDR3nt: TGTGCCAGCTCACCCGAGGGGGGCCAGAACTATGGCTACACCTTC; d_gene: -; j_gene: TRBJ1-2; len: 15; abundance: -; v_gene: TRBV18
CDR3aa: CASSLSSQGVFQETQYF; CDR3nt: TGTGCCAGCAGCTTGTCATCGCAGGGGGTGTTTCAAGAGACCCAGTACTTC; d_gene: TRBD1; j_gene: TRBJ2-5; len: 17; abundance: -; v_gene: TRBV5-4
CDR3aa: CASSAGGPGELFF; CDR3nt: TGTGCCAGCAGTGCAGGGGGCCCCGGGGAGCTGTTTTTT; d_gene: TRBD1; j_gene: TRBJ2-2; len: 13; abundance: -; v_gene: TRBV27
CDR3aa: CAWSPSDQPQHF; CDR3nt: TGTGCCTGGAGTCCCTCGGATCAGCCCCAGCATTTT; d_gene: -; j_gene: TRBJ1-5; len: 12; abundance: -; v_gene: TRBV30
CDR3aa: CASSFDGNQPQHF; CDR3nt: TGCGCCAGCAGCTTCGATGGGAATCAGCCCCAGCATTTT; d_gene: -; j_gene: TRBJ1-5; len: 13; abundance: once; v_gene: TRBV5-1
CDR3aa: CASRKDSADTQYF; CDR3nt: TGTGCCAGCAGAAAAGACAGCGCAGATACGCAGTATTTT; d_gene: -; j_gene: TRBJ2-3; len: 13; abundance: -; v_gene: TRBV2
CDR3aa: CASSLVGTGSYGYTF; CDR3nt: TGTGCCAGCAGCTTAGTGGGAACAGGTTCTTATGGCTACACCTTC; d_gene: -; j_gene: TRBJ1-2; len: 15; abundance: -; v_gene: TRBV7-9
CDR3aa: CASSLRAPPNTEAFF; CDR3nt: TGTGCCAGCAGCTTAAGGGCCCCGCCGAACACTGAAGCTTTCTTT; d_gene: -; j_gene: TRBJ1-1; len: 15; abundance: -; v_gene: TRBV7-3
CDR3aa: CASSPGLAATPSSYNEQFF; CDR3nt: TGCGCCAGCAGCCCGGGACTAGCGGCTACTCCGAGCTCCTACAATGAGCAGTTCTTC; d_gene: TRBD2; j_gene: TRBJ2-1; len: 19; abundance: -; v_gene: TRBV5-1
CDR3aa: CASRAGVYGYTF; CDR3nt: TGTGCCAGCAGAGCGGGTGTTTATGGCTACACCTTC; d_gene: -; j_gene: TRBJ1-2; len: 12; abundance: few; v_gene: TRBV2
CDR3aa: CASSPSGGTQYF; CDR3nt: TGTGCCAGCAGTCCCTCTGGGGGGACCCAGTACTTC; d_gene: -; j_gene: TRBJ2-5; len: 12; abundance: -; v_gene: TRBV28
CDR3aa: CATSRGAGVGNTIYF; CDR3nt: TGTGCCACCAGCAGAGGAGCAGGGGTAGGAAACACCATATATTTT; d_gene: -; j_gene: TRBJ1-3; len: 15; abundance: once; v_gene: TRBV15
CDR3aa: CASRDRGWGTDTQYF; CDR3nt: TGTGCCAGCAGGGACAGGGGATGGGGCACAGATACGCAGTATTTT; d_gene: TRBD1; j_gene: TRBJ2-3; len: 15; abundance: -; v_gene: TRBV11-2
CDR3aa: CASSGTAEGNTEAFF; CDR3nt: TGTGCCAGCAGTGGGACCGCCGAGGGGAACACTGAAGCTTTCTTT; d_gene: -; j_gene: TRBJ1-1; len: 15; abundance: -; v_gene: TRBV6-5
CDR3aa: CASSQDQTGANTGELFF; CDR3nt: TGCGCCAGCAGCCAAGACCAGACCGGCGCGAACACCGGGGAGCTGTTTTTT; d_gene: -; j_gene: TRBJ2-2; len: 17; abundance: -; v_gene: TRBV4-1
CDR3aa: CASSLSGQGVQYF; CDR3nt: TGTGCCAGCAGTTTATCGGGACAGGGGGTGCAGTACTTC; d_gene: TRBD1; j_gene: TRBJ2-7; len: 13; abundance: once; v_gene: TRBV28
CDR3aa: CASSFFTDTQYF; CDR3nt: TGCGCCAGCAGCTTTTTCACAGATACGCAGTATTTT; d_gene: -; j_gene: TRBJ2-3; len: 12; abundance: -; v_gene: TRBV5-1
CDR3aa: CAWSVDRPPRETQYF; CDR3nt: TGTGCCTGGAGTGTAGATAGGCCTCCCAGGGAGACCCAGTACTTC; d_gene: -; j_gene: TRBJ2-5; len: 15; abundance: -; v_gene: TRBV30
CDR3aa: CASSIYTDQPQHF; CDR3nt: TGTGCCAGTAGTATTTACACTGATCAGCCCCAGCATTTT; d_gene: -; j_gene: TRBJ1-5; len: 13; abundance: few; v_gene: TRBV19
CDR3aa: CASSLSSTAQAFF; CDR3nt: TGTGCCAGCAGTTTATCGAGCACGGCTCAAGCTTTCTTT; d_gene: -; j_gene: TRBJ1-1; len: 13; abundance: -; v_gene: TRBV27